This TCR beta chain was profiled in a study of CXCR3-negative and CXCR3-positive naive CD8 T cells. Study-wide results and limits: Diversity proved comparably high across both naive subsets and much lower in memory CD8+ cells.

The TRB libraries of cDNA were built by UMI-labeled 5' RACE. For each CDR3 protein, TCRdb gives one entry from its re-call of the 5' RACE reads, without DNA. This table lists about 42,000 distinct CDR3 sequences. With respect to this clonotype: Antigen unknown.

Germline V lookup: CDR1 SGHRS, CDR2 YFSETQ. The CDR3 sequence is 12 residues long. The sample taken for sequencing was naive CXCR3- CD8+ T cells from blood. Subset denoted: CD45RO-CCR7+CD27+CD95- naive CD8+ T cells lacking CXCR3 (TNR3-). The gene calls are TRBV5-1 and TRBJ2-2. This sequence originates from a human donor in good health. Some clones in this sample may be carry-over from other donors' samples. The CDR3 sequence: CASSWNTGELVF.